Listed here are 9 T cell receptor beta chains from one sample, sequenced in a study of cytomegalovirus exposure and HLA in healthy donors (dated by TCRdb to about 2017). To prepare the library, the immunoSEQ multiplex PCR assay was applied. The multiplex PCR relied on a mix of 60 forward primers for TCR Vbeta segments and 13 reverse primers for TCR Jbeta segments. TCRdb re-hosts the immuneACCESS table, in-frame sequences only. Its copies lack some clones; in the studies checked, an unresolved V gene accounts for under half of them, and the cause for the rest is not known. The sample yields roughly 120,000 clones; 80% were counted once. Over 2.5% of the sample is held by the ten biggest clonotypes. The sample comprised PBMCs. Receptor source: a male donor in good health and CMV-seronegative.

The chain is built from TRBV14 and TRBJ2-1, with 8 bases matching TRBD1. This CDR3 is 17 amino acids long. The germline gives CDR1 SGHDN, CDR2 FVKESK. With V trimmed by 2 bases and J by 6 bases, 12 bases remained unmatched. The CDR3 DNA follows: TGTGCCAGCAGCCAATTGTTCGGACAGGGAAGTTTCAATGAGCAGTTCTTC. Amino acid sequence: CASSQLFGQGSFNEQFF.

The CDR3 loop is CASSLISAGQETQYF. The DNA of the CDR3 is TGTGCCAGCAGTTTAATTTCTGCGGGGCAAGAGACCCAGTACTTC. The genes are TRBV27 and TRBJ2-5; perhaps TRBD2 as D (6 bases). The CDR3 has 15 residues. Deletions cut 2 bases from V and 2 bases from J, with 12 bases between. Germline CDR1 is MNHEY and CDR2 is SMNVEV (reference sequence).

CDR3: CASSRQGTEEQYF. In nucleotides, the CDR3 is TGCGCCAGCAGCCGTCAGGGGACGGAAGAGCAGTACTTC. The chain carries TRBV5-1 and TRBJ2-7, with a weak D call TRBD1 (6 bases). The CDR3 has 13 amino acids. The V end lost 4 bases, the J end lost 7 bases, and 15 bases lay between the germline ends. Germline CDR1 SGHRS, CDR2 YFSETQ.

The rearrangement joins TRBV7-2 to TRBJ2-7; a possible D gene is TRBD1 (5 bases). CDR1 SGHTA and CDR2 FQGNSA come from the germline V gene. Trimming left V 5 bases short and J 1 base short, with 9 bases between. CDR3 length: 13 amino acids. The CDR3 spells CASSPRTSYEQYF. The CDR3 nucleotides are TGTGCCAGCAGCCCGCGGACATCCTACGAGCAGTACTTC.

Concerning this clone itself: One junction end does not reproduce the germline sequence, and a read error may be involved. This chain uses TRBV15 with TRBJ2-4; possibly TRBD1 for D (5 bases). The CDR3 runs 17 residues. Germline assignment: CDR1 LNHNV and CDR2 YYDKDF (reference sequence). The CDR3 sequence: CATSRGAQSTGLNSQYF. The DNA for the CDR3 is TGTGCCACCAGCAGAGGTGCCCAGTCTACAGGTTTAAACAGTCAGTACTTC.

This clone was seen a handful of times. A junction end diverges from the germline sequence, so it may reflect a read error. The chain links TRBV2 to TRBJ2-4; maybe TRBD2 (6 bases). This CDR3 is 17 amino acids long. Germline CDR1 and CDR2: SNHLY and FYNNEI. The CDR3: CASSEGGRWGAKNSQYF. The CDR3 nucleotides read TGTGCCAGCAGTGAAGGGGGGAGGTGGGGAGCCAAAAACAGTCAGTACTTC.

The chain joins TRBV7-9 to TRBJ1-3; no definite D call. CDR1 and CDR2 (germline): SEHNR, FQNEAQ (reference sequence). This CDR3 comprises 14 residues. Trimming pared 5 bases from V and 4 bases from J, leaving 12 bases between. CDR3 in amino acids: CASSPGSGGNTIYF. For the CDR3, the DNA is TGTGCCAGCAGCCCAGGCTCTGGGGGAAACACCATATATTTT.

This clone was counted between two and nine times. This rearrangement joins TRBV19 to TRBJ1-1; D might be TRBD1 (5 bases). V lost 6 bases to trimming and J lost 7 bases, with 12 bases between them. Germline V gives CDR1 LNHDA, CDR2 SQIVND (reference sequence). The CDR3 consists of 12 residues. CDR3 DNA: TGTGCCAGTAGCTCGGGGGGATTTGAAGCTTTCTTT. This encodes CASSSGGFEAFF.

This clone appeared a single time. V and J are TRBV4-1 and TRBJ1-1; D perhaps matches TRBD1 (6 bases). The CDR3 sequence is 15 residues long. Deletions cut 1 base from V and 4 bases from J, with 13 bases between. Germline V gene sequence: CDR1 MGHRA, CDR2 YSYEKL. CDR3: CASSQGLQGITEAFF. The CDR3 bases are TGCGCCAGCAGCCAAGGCCTACAGGGAATCACTGAAGCTTTCTTT.